The entry below gives a single T cell receptor (beta chain) sequence along with its context. Its antigen remains undetermined. There are no base qualities to consult, and no much larger clone falls within one base. The sample belongs to a study of blood T cell repertoires in COVID-19 (dated by TCRdb to about 2020). Context from the whole study: The collaborator samples originated in the United States, Italy and Spain and spanned the acute and convalescent phases of COVID-19. The prospective study material was composed of cDNA or gDNA derived from T cells, B-cell-depleted T cells, or PBMCs. The dataset comprised deeply sampled blood TCRbeta repertoires from subjects exposed to, actively infected with, or recovered from COVID-19. The repertoires were released in a freely available public database intended as a resource for research on the immune response to SARS-CoV-2. The samples were drawn from the first 160 participants of the ongoing ImmuneRACE study and from 950 to 1,500 subjects provided by 6 global collaborators. Sample metadata almost always included a de-identified subject ID, COVID-19 status, age in years and sex. Where available, HLA class I and class II types were taken from metadata supplied by the sample provider and were not determined by assay-based typing. Paper-wide results and their limitations: The quantity of clinical and demographic metadata differed by source and by participant and was supplied without curation.

TCRbeta CDR3 regions were amplified from genomic DNA using the immunoSEQ Assay, a bias-controlled multiplex PCR. The source study handled its data this way. The number of nucleated cells in each sample was estimated from the amplification of reference gene primers within the assay. To quantify the absolute abundance of each unique TCRbeta CDR3 rearrangement, sequence reads were collapsed and filtered. Productive Simpson clonality was computed per sample as the square root of Simpson's diversity index over productive rearrangements. The source is immuneACCESS, and TCRdb retained only in-frame sequences with V and J called. Part of the clones is not carried over; for the studies checked, unresolved V genes explain less than half of this, and the remainder is unexplained. That table supplies the V and J calls and clone size; D and trimming were determined from the DNA. A total of approximately 170,000 clones appear in this sample, around 84% of them only once. Of the sample, just over 2.5% falls within the top ten clones.

In Seattle, one collaborating source enrolled patients while the infection was active and tracked those patients longitudinally over the course of disease. Whole blood was collected in K2EDTA tubes by collaborating institutions according to the institutions' own protocols. Collaborator samples were shipped for TCRbeta analysis as frozen whole blood, isolated PBMCs, or DNA extracted from either sample type. For CDR1 and CDR2, the germline V gene lists SGHTA and FQGNSA. The CDR3 runs 17 amino acids, cysteine and phenylalanine included. Only the CDR3 portion is preserved as DNA: 51 bases, with reading frame beginning at the first base. Here V drops 1 base and J drops 2 bases, and the junction holds 10 bases not matched to any gene.

The chain couples TRBV7-2 to TRBJ2-5; 7 bases in between match TRBD2. This receptor was obtained from a woman older than 75 with COVID-19, enrolled during active disease. Specimen: peripheral blood. The DNA is as follows: TGTGCCAGCAGCTTAGGTGCTAGCGGCATTCCACAAGAGACCCAGTACTTC. Its translation reads: CASSLGASGIPQETQYF.